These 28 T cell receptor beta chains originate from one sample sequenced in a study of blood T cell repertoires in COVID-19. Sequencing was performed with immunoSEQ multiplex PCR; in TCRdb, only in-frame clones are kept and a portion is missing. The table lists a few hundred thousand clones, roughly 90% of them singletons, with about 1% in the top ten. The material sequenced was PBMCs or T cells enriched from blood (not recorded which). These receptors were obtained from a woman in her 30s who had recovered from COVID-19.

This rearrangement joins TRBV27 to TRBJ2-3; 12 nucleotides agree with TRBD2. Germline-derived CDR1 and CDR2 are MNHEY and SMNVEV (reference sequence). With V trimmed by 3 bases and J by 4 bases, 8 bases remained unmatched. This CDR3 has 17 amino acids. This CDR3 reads CASSFRGPSGRADTQYF. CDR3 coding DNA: TGTGCCAGCAGTTTCCGCGGGCCTAGCGGGAGGGCAGATACGCAGTATTTT.

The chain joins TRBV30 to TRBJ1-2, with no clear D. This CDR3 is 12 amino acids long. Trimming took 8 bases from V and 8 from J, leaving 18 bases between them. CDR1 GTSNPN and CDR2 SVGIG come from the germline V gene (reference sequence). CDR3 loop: CAILGGVGGYTF. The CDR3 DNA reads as TGTGCCATCTTAGGAGGCGTCGGGGGCTACACCTTC.

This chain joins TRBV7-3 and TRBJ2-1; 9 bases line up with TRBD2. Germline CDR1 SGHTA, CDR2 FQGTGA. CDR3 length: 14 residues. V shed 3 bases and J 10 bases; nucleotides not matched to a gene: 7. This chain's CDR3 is CASSLGGGAGEQFF. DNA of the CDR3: TGTGCCAGCAGCTTGGGCGGGGGGGCCGGAGAGCAGTTCTTC.

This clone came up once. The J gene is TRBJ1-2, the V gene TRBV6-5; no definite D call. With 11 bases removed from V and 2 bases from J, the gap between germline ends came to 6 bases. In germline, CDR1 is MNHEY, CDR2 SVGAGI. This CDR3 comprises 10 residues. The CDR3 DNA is TGTGCCGCGGGGAACTATGGCTACACCTTC. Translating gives CAAGNYGYTF.

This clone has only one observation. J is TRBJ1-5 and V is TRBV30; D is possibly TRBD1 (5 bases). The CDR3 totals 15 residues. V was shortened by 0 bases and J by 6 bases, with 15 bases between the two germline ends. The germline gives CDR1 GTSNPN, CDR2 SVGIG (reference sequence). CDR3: CAWSVERGRSQPQHF. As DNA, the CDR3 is TGTGCCTGGAGTGTCGAAAGGGGTAGAAGTCAGCCCCAGCATTTT.

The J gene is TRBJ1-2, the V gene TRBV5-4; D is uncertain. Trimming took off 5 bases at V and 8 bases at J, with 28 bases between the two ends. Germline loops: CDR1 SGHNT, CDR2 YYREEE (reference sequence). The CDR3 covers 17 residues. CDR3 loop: CASSSRPGLGQAGGYTF. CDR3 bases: TGTGCCAGCAGTTCCCGTCCGGGTCTCGGGCAGGCGGGCGGCTACACCTTC.

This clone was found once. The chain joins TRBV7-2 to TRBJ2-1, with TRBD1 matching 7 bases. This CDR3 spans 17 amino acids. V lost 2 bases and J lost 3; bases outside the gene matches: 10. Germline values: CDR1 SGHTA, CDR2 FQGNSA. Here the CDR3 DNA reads TGTGCCAGCAGCTTACCACTCCACGGGACAGTCTACAATGAGCAGTTCTTC. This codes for CASSLPLHGTVYNEQFF.

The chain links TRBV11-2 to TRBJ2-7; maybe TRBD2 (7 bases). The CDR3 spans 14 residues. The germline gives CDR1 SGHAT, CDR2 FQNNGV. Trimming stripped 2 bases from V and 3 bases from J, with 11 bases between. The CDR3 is CASSLLRGGYEQYF. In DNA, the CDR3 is TGTGCCAGCAGCTTATTGAGGGGGGGCTACGAGCAGTACTTC.

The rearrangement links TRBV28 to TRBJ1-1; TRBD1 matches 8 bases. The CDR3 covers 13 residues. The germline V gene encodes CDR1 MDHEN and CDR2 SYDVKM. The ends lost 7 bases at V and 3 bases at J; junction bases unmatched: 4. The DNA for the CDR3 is TGTGCCAGCATCACAGGGGGGTACACTGAAGCTTTCTTT. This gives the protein CASITGGYTEAFF.

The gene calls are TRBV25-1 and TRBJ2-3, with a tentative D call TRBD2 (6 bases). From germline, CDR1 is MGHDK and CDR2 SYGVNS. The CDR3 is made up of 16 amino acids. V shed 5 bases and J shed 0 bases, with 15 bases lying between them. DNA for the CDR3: TGTGCCAGCAGTCAACCCGCCGGGAGTAGCACAGATACGCAGTATTTT. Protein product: CASSQPAGSSTDTQYF.

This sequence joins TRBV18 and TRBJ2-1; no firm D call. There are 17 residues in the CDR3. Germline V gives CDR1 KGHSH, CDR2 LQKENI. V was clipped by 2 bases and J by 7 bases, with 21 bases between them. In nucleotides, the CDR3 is TGTGCCAGCTCACCAATGCCCTCAGGAAGCCGTCCGAATGAGCAGTTCTTC. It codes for CASSPMPSGSRPNEQFF.

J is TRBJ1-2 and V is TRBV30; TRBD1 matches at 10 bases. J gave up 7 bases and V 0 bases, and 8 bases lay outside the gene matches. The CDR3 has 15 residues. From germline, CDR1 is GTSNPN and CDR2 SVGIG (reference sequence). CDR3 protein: CAWSVHGQGVFGYTF. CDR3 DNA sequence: TGTGCCTGGAGTGTACACGGACAGGGGGTATTTGGCTACACCTTC.

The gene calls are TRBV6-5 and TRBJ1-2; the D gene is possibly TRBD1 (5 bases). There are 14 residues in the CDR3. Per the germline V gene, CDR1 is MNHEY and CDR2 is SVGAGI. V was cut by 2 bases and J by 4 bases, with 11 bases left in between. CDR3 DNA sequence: TGTGCCAGCAGTTACCGACAGAACCTCTATGGCTACACCTTC. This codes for CASSYRQNLYGYTF.

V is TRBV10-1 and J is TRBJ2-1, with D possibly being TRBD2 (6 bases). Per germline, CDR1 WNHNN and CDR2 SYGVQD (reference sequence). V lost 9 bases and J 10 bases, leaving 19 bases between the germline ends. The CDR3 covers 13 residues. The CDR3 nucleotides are TGCGCCAGTTCTAAGGGGCCGGAGGGCGAGCAGTTCTTC. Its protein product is CASSKGPEGEQFF.

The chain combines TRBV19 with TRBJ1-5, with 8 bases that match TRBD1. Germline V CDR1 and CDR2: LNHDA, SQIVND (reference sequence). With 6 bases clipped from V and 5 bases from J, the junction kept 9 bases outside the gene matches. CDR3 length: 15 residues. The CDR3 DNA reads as TGTGCCAGTAGCCCGGACAGGGAGGGGGATCAGCCCCAGCATTTT. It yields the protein CASSPDREGDQPQHF.

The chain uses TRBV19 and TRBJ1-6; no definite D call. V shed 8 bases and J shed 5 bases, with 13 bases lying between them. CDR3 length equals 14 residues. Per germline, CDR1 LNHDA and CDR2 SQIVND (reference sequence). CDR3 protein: CASHMGPDNSPLHF. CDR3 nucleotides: TGTGCCAGTCATATGGGCCCTGATAATTCACCCCTCCACTTT.

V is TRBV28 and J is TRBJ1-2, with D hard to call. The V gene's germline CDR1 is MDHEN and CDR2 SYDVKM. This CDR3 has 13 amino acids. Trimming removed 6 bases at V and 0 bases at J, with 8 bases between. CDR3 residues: CASRQAANYGYTF. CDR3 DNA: TGTGCCAGCAGGCAAGCGGCTAACTATGGCTACACCTTC.

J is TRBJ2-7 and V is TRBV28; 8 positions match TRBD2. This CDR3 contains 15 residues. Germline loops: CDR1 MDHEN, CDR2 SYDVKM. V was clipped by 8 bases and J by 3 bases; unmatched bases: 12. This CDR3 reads CASRNTGLDHYEQYF. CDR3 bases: TGTGCCAGCCGTAATACGGGACTAGACCACTACGAGCAGTACTTC.

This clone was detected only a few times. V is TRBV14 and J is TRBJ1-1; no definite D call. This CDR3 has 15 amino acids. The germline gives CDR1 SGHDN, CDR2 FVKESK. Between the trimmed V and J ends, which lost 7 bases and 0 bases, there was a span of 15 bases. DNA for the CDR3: TGTGCCAGCACCACACGATCAGGCTTGAACACTGAAGCTTTCTTT. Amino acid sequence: CASTTRSGLNTEAFF.

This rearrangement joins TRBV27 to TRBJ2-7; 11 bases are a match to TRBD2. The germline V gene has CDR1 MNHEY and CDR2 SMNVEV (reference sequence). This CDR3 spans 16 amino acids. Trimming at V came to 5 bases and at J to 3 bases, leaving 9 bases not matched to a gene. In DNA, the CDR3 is TGTGCCAGCAGTCGAACGGCTAGCGGGAGGATCTACGAGCAGTACTTC. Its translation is CASSRTASGRIYEQYF.

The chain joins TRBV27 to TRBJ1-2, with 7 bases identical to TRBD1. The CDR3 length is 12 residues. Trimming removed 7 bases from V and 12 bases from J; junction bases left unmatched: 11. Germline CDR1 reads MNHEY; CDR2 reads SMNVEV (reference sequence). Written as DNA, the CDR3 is TGTGCCAGCATCTCGACAGGGCTAAGCCACACCTTC. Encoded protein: CASISTGLSHTF.

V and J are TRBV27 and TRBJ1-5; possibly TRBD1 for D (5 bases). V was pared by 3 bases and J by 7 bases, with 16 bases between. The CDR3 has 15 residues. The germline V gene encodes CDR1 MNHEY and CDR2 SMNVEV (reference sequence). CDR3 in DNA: TGTGCCAGCAGTTTCCTCGGGGGGTTGGGGCAGCCCCAGCATTTT. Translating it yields CASSFLGGLGQPQHF.

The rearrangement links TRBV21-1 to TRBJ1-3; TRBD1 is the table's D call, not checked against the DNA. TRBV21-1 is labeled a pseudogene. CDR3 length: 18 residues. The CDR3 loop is CASSKVDSSRGPGNTIYF. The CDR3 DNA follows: TGTGCCAGCAGCAAAGTTGATTCGTCCAGGGGGCCTGGAAACACCATATATTTT.

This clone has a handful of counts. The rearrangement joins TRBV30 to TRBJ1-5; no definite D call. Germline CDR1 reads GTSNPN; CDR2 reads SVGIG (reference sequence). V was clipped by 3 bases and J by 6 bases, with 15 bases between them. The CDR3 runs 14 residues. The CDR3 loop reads CAWRPEGAGQPQHF. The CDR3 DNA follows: TGTGCCTGGAGGCCGGAGGGCGCTGGTCAGCCCCAGCATTTT.

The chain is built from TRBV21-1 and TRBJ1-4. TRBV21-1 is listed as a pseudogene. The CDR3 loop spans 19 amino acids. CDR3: CASSKWPLFKAPGDEKLFF. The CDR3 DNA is TGTGCCAGCAGCAAATGGCCCCTTTTTAAGGCCCCGGGGGATGAAAAACTGTTTTTT.

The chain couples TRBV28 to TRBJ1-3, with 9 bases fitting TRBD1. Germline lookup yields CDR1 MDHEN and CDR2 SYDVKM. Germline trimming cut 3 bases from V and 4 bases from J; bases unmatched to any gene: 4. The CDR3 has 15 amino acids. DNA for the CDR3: TGTGCCAGCAGTTTCGCCGGGACAGGGGGAAACACCATATATTTT. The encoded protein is CASSFAGTGGNTIYF.

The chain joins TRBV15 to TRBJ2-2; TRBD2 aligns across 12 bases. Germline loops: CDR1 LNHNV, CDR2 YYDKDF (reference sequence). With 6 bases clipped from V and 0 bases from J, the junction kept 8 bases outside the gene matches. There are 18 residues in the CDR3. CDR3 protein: CATSPGLAGNANTGELFF. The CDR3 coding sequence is TGTGCCACCAGTCCGGGACTAGCGGGTAACGCGAACACCGGGGAGCTGTTTTTT.

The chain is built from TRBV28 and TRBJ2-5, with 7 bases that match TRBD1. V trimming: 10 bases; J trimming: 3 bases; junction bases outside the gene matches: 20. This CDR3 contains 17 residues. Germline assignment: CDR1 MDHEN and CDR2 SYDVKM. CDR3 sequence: CATESWGGRGIKETQYF. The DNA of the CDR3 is TGTGCCACCGAGAGTTGGGGCGGCAGGGGGATTAAAGAGACCCAGTACTTC.